This T cell receptor beta chain was obtained from a study of T-cell reconstitution after alpha-beta-depleted transplantation in children. CDR1 SGHTA and CDR2 FQGTGA come from the germline V gene. Trimming stripped 3 bases from V and 0 bases from J, with 5 bases between. The CDR3 is 13 amino acids. The TCRbeta library incorporated unique molecular identifiers. TCRdb re-analysed the PCR reads in MiXCR, keeping a single row per CDR3 protein. In the table there are some 450,000 distinct CDR3 sequences, over 40% of which are singletons. The sequence was obtained from a girl aged 2-15 years with aplastic anemia, due to receive a stem cell transplant. Source: PBMCs, taken before TCRalphabeta/CD19-depleted stem cell transplant. This rearrangement joins TRBV7-3 to TRBJ1-1; the D is unclear. The CDR3 region is CASSFGMNTEAFF. The CDR3 DNA sequence: TGTGCCAGCAGCTTTGGGATGAACACTGAAGCTTTCTTT.